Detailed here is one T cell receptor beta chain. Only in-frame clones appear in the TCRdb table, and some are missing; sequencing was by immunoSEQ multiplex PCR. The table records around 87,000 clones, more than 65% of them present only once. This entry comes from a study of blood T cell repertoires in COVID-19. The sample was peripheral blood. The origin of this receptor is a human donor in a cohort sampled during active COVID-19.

The CDR3 reads CASSLTHTYEQYF. CDR3 DNA sequence: TGTGCCAGCAGTTTAACACATACCTACGAGCAGTACTTC. The V call is TRBV27, the J call TRBJ2-7; no clear D. The V end was cut by 2 bases, the J end by 2 bases, with 7 bases between. The CDR3 length is 13 residues. Germline V lookup: CDR1 MNHEY, CDR2 SMNVEV (reference sequence).